One sample yielded the 21 T cell receptor beta chains listed below, sequenced in a study of blood T cell repertoires in COVID-19. The method was immunoSEQ multiplex PCR; TCRdb's version includes in-frame clones alone and lacks a portion of them. The table lists more than 150,000 clones, roughly 90% of them singletons, with roughly 7% in the top ten. The sequenced sample was PBMCs or T cells enriched from blood (not recorded which). These receptor sequences come from a woman in her fifties or sixties who had recovered from COVID-19.

The chain recombines TRBV24-1 with TRBJ2-3; 10 nucleotides line up with TRBD1. Germline trimming cut 5 bases from V and 3 bases from J; bases unmatched to any gene: 4. The CDR3 runs to 15 residues. Looked up from germline, CDR1 is KGHDR and CDR2 is SFDVKD. CDR3 DNA sequence: TGTGCCACCAGTGCGGGACAGGGGAGAACAGATACGCAGTATTTT. Amino acids: CATSAGQGRTDTQYF.

This clone was detected a few times. J is TRBJ2-7 and V is TRBV9; TRBD1 aligns across 7 bases. The junction had 6 bases not matched to a gene; V was cut back by 2 bases and J by 1 base. Germline V gives CDR1 SGDLS, CDR2 YYNGEE. The CDR3 is 15 residues long. CDR3 amino acids: CASSVDRVRSYEQYF. CDR3 DNA sequence: TGTGCCAGCAGCGTCGACAGGGTAAGGTCCTACGAGCAGTACTTC.

V and J are TRBV6-6 and TRBJ2-6; 7 bases line up with TRBD1. V shed 4 bases, J shed 2 bases, and the junction held 2 bases outside the gene matches. This CDR3 comprises 15 residues. CDR1 MNHNY and CDR2 SVGAGI come from the germline V gene (reference sequence). CDR3 protein: CASSSDRAGANVLTF. CDR3 coding DNA: TGTGCCAGCAGTTCCGACAGGGCTGGGGCCAACGTCCTGACTTTC.

V usage is TRBV6-5 and J usage is TRBJ2-2; D is perhaps TRBD1 (5 bases). The V and J ends lost 7 bases and 2 bases respectively, with 11 bases between them. This CDR3 comprises 14 residues. Looked up from germline, CDR1 is MNHEY and CDR2 is SVGAGI. CDR3 sequence reads: CASKAGINTGELFF. The CDR3 region has the DNA TGTGCCAGCAAAGCAGGGATTAACACCGGGGAGCTGTTTTTT.

There are a few counts of this clone. The V call is TRBV13, the J call TRBJ1-2; D remains unclear. The CDR3 extends over 13 amino acids. Per the germline V gene, CDR1 is PRHDT and CDR2 is FYEKMQ (reference sequence). Trimming pared 5 bases from V and 4 bases from J, leaving 11 bases between. The CDR3: CASSQTSIYGYTF. The CDR3 coding sequence is TGTGCCAGCAGCCAGACATCTATCTATGGCTACACCTTC.

The rearrangement joins TRBV15 to TRBJ2-7; 13 bases agree with TRBD2. V lost 4 bases and J lost 2; bases outside the gene matches: 2. Germline CDR1 reads LNHNV; CDR2 reads YYDKDF (reference sequence). The CDR3 contains 15 residues. CDR3 DNA: TGTGCCACCAGCAAGGGACTAGCGGGGACCTACGAGCAGTACTTC. Its translation is CATSKGLAGTYEQYF.

The CDR3 protein is CASSEDRRPLHF. The CDR3 nucleotides read TGTGCCAGCAGTGAGGACAGACGTCCCCTCCACTTT. This chain connects TRBV2 to TRBJ1-6, with D possibly being TRBD1 (6 bases). Germline V gene sequence: CDR1 SNHLY, CDR2 FYNNEI. CDR3 length: 12 residues. The V gene lost 3 bases and the J gene lost 13 bases, with 10 bases spanning the gap. The full variable domain, completed using reference TRBV2 and TRBJ1-6, is EPEVTQTPSHQVTQMGQEVILRCVPISNHLYFYWYRQILGQKVEFLVSFYNNEISEKSEIFDDQFSVERPDGSNFTLKIRSTKLEDSAMYFCASSEDRRPLHFGNGTRLTVT.

The chain has TRBV25-1 and TRBJ1-2; D might be TRBD1 (6 bases). The ends were cut back, 5 bases at V and 2 bases at J, with 12 bases in the middle. Germline assignment: CDR1 MGHDK and CDR2 SYGVNS. CDR3 length: 14 residues. The chain's CDR3 is CASSSGDMNYGYTF. The CDR3 DNA is TGTGCCAGCAGTTCAGGGGACATGAACTATGGCTACACCTTC.

The rearrangement uses TRBV3-1 (or the pseudogene TRBV3-2) and TRBJ2-7; 8 bases agree with TRBD2. The V segment lost 1 base and the J segment 1 base; nucleotides outside the gene matches: 3. The germline CDR1 and CDR2 sequences are LGHDT and YNNKEL (reference sequence). The CDR3 spans 15 residues. CDR3 sequence reads: CASSQVLAASYEQYF. CDR3 in DNA: TGTGCCAGCAGCCAAGTACTAGCGGCGTCCTACGAGCAGTACTTC.

V usage is TRBV4-1 and J usage is TRBJ2-1; D is perhaps TRBD1 (6 bases). Trimming left V 0 bases short and J 4 bases short, with 13 bases between. The CDR3 spans 16 residues. The germline gives CDR1 MGHRA, CDR2 YSYEKL. CDR3: CASSQDSGRGYNEQFF. The CDR3 DNA reads as TGCGCCAGCAGCCAAGATAGTGGCAGGGGTTACAATGAGCAGTTCTTC.

With respect to this clone: Germline and junction disagree at one end, which may indicate a read error. The rearrangement links TRBV18 to TRBJ2-3, with 10 bases fitting TRBD2. CDR1 and CDR2 (germline): KGHSH, LQKENI. This CDR3 is 15 amino acids long. In DNA form, the CDR3 reads TGTGCCAGCTCACCATCTAGCGGGAGCACGGATACGCAGTATTTT. It is translated as CASSPSSGSTDTQYF.

The chain employs TRBV7-9 and TRBJ2-5; the match to TRBD2 covers 7 bases. Germline V lookup: CDR1 SEHNR, CDR2 FQNEAQ (reference sequence). The CDR3 totals 16 residues. V lost 1 base to trimming and J lost 0 bases; unmatched junction nucleotides: 5. The chain's CDR3 is CASSLVVLADQETQYF. The DNA of the CDR3 is TGTGCCAGCAGCTTAGTTGTTCTAGCGGACCAAGAGACCCAGTACTTC.

J is TRBJ2-5 and V is TRBV7-9, with a tentative D call TRBD1 (8 bases). This CDR3 has 18 amino acids. Germline V gives CDR1 SEHNR, CDR2 FQNEAQ (reference sequence). V was shortened by 5 bases and J by 5 bases, with 27 bases between the two germline ends. The CDR3 sequence: CASSPIKRDRTVRETQYF. The DNA of the CDR3 is TGTGCCAGCAGCCCTATTAAGCGGGACAGGACGGTTCGTGAGACCCAGTACTTC.

This chain joins TRBV5-4 and TRBJ2-3; 8 positions match TRBD1. The CDR3 contains 15 residues. The germline V gene has CDR1 SGHNT and CDR2 YYREEE (reference sequence). Unmatched junction bases numbered 4, after V lost 4 bases and J lost 0 bases. Here the CDR3 DNA reads TGTGCCAGCAGCCTCAGGACAGGGAGCACAGATACGCAGTATTTT. The encoded protein is CASSLRTGSTDTQYF.

The J gene is TRBJ1-5, the V gene TRBV3-1 (or the pseudogene TRBV3-2); 8 nucleotides match TRBD1. The CDR3 spans 14 residues. Germline loops: CDR1 LGHDT, CDR2 YNNKEL (reference sequence). Trimming at V came to 1 base and at J to 10 bases, leaving 6 bases not matched to a gene. As DNA, the CDR3 is TGTGCCAGCAGCCAAGGGACAGGGCATCCCCCCCAGCATTTT. The encoded protein is CASSQGTGHPPQHF.

This chain uses TRBV2 with TRBJ2-1; 8 positions agree with TRBD2. J was trimmed by 2 bases and V by 4 bases; bases with no gene match: 7. Germline-derived CDR1 and CDR2 are SNHLY and FYNNEI. The CDR3 runs 16 residues. The CDR3 bases are TGTGCCAGCAGTGGGGAAGGCGGGAGGACCTACAATGAGCAGTTCTTC. This translates into CASSGEGGRTYNEQFF.

As for this clone: The junction shows a germline mismatch at one end, possibly a read error. V usage is TRBV7-9 and J usage is TRBJ2-2; the match to TRBD2 covers 10 bases. CDR3 length equals 15 residues. CDR1 SEHNR and CDR2 FQNEAQ come from the germline V gene (reference sequence). The CDR3: CASSLAGASTGELFF. In nucleotides, the CDR3 is TGTGCCAGCAGCCTAGCGGGAGCAAGTACCGGGGAGCTGTTTTTT.

V usage is TRBV19 and J usage is TRBJ1-1; 7 nucleotides match TRBD1. Trimming removed 6 bases from V and 3 bases from J; junction bases left unmatched: 10. This CDR3 spans 15 amino acids. Germline V gene lookup returns CDR1 LNHDA and CDR2 SQIVND (reference sequence). CDR3 in DNA: TGTGCCAGTAGGCTAGGGGGACAGTTATACACTGAAGCTTTCTTT. Protein: CASRLGGQLYTEAFF.

The chain couples TRBV6-5 to TRBJ1-2; 11 nucleotides line up with TRBD1. Looked up from germline, CDR1 is MNHEY and CDR2 is SVGAGI. This CDR3 is built from 14 residues. Losses at the gene ends were 5 bases for V and 7 bases for J; bases not matched to a gene: 6. CDR3 sequence: CASSIGQGAGGYTF. DNA for the CDR3: TGTGCCAGCAGTATTGGACAGGGGGCAGGTGGCTACACCTTC.

This clone was seen a single time. The genes are TRBV21-1 and TRBJ2-1; the table calls TRBD1, which could not be checked here. TRBV21-1 is a known pseudogene. This CDR3 is 12 amino acids long. The CDR3 sequence is CASSLPGQKQFF. The CDR3, as DNA: TGTGCCAGCAGCCTCCCGGGACAGAAGCAGTTCTTC.

This chain's CDR3 is CSASGDRVGGYTF. CDR3 DNA: TGCAGTGCTAGTGGGGACAGGGTAGGTGGCTACACCTTC. This chain joins TRBV20-1 and TRBJ1-2; 9 nucleotides align to TRBD1. CDR1 is DFQATT and CDR2 is SNEGSKA in the germline V gene (reference sequence). This CDR3 comprises 13 residues. J gave up 7 bases and V 3 bases, and 6 bases lay outside the gene matches.